This T cell receptor (beta chain) was sequenced during a study of blood T cell repertoires in COVID-19. The table came from immunoSEQ multiplex PCR; TCRdb's copy has only in-frame clones and leaves some out. The table lists approximately 350,000 clones, roughly 90% of them singletons. Germline values: CDR1 LNHDA, CDR2 SQIVND (reference sequence). The CDR3 runs to 16 residues. The V end lost 4 bases, the J end lost 1 base, and 16 bases lay between the germline ends. The chain employs TRBV19 and TRBJ2-5; tentative D call: TRBD1 (6 bases). Sample: peripheral blood. The sequence came from a man aged 35 to 55 with acute or convalescent COVID-19. This chain's CDR3 is CASSKQIWTVQETQYF. CDR3 DNA: TGTGCCAGTAGTAAACAAATATGGACAGTCCAAGAGACCCAGTACTTC. Full variable domain (outside the CDR3, taken from reference TRBV19 and TRBJ2-5): DGGITQSPKYLFRKEGQNVTLSCEQNLNHDAMYWYRQDPGQGLRLIYYSQIVNDFQKGDIAEGYSVSREKKESFPLTVTSAQKNPTAFYLCASSKQIWTVQETQYFGPGTRLLVL.